This T cell receptor (beta chain) emerged from a study of blood T cell repertoires in COVID-19. About the study: Spain, Italy and the United States supplied samples that represented acute and convalescent COVID-19.

This CDR3 comprises 17 residues. V shed 3 bases and J 4 bases; nucleotides not matched to a gene: 10. Germline V gives CDR1 SGHTA, CDR2 FQGNSA. Assay: immunoSEQ multiplex PCR; the TCRdb copy retains only in-frame clones and omits some. The sample has about 100,000 clones, over 75% seen once. This receptor was obtained from a human donor in a cohort sampled during active COVID-19. Input material: peripheral blood. The chain uses TRBV7-2 and TRBJ1-1, with TRBD1 matching over 11 bases. The CDR3 spells CASSLGPDRGHRTEAFF. In DNA, the CDR3 is TGTGCCAGCAGCTTGGGGCCGGACAGGGGGCACCGCACTGAAGCTTTCTTT.